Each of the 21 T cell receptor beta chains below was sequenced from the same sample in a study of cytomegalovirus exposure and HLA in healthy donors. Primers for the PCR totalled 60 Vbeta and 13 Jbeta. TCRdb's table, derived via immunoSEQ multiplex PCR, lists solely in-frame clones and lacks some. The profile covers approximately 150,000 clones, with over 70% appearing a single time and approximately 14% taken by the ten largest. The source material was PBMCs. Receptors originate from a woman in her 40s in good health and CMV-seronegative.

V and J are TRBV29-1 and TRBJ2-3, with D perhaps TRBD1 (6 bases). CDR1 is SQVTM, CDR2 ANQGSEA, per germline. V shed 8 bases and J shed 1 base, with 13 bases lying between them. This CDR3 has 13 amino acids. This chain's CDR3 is CSTQGQGTDTQYF. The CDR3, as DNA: TGCAGCACACAGGGTCAGGGCACAGATACGCAGTATTTT.

The CDR3 reads CASSLGQATDQPQHF. The CDR3 DNA follows: TGCGCCAGCAGCTTGGGGCAGGCGACGGATCAGCCCCAGCATTTT. This rearrangement joins TRBV5-1 to TRBJ1-5; D remains ambiguous. The CDR3 length is 15 residues. Per the germline V gene, CDR1 is SGHRS and CDR2 is YFSETQ. Trimming left V 0 bases short and J 5 bases short, with 12 bases between.

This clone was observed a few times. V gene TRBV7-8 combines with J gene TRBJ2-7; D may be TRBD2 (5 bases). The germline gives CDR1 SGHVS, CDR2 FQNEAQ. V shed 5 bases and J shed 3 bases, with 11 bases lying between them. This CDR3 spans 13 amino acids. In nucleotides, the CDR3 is TGTGCCAGCAGCCCGAGCCGGGGCTACGAGCAGTACTTC. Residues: CASSPSRGYEQYF.

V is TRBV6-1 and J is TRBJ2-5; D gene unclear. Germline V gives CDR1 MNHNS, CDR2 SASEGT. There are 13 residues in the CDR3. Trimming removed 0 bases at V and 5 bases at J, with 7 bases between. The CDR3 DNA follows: TGTGCCAGCAGTGAAGCGCCTATGGAGACCCAGTACTTC. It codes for CASSEAPMETQYF.

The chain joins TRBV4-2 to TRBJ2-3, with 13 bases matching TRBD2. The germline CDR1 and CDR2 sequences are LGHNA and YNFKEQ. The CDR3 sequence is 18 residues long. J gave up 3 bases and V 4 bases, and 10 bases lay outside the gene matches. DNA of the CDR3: TGTGCCAGCAGCCCCATTACTAGCGGGAGGGATTTAACAGATACGCAGTATTTT. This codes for CASSPITSGRDLTDTQYF.

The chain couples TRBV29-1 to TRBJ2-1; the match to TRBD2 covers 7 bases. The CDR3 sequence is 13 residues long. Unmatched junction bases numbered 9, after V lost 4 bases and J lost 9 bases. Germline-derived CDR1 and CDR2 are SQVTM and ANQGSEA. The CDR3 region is CSVGRAGVGEQFF. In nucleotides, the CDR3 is TGCAGCGTTGGTCGCGCGGGAGTTGGTGAGCAGTTCTTC.

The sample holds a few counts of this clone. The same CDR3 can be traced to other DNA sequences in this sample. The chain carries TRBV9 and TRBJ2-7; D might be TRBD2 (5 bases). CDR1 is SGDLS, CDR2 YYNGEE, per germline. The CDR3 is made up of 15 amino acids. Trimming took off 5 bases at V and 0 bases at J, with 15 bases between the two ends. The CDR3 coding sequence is TGTGCCAGCAGTGCCCCGGGGTCCTCCTCCTACGAGCAGTACTTC. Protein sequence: CASSAPGSSSYEQYF. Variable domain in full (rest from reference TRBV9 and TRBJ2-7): DSGVTQTPKHLITATGQRVTLRCSPRSGDLSVYWYQQSLDQGLQFLIQYYNGEERAKGNILERFSAQQFPDLHSELNLSSLELGDSALYFCASSAPGSSSYEQYFGPGTRLTVT.

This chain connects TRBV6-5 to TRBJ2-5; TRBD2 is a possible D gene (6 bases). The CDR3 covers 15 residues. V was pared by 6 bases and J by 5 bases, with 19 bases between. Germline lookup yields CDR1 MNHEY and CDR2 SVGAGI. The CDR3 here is CASRLIAEPGETQYF. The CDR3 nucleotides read TGTGCCAGCAGACTAATAGCGGAGCCGGGCGAGACCCAGTACTTC.

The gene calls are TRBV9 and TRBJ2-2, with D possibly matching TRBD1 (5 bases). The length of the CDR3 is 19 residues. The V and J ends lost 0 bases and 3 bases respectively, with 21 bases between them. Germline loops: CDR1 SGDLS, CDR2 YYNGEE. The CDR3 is CASSVVDQQGRSYTGELFF. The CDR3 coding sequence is TGTGCCAGCAGCGTAGTAGATCAGCAGGGTCGATCCTACACCGGGGAGCTGTTTTTT.

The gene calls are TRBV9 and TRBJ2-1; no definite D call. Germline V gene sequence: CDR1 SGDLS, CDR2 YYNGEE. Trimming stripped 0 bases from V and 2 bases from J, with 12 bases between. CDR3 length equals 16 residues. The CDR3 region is CASSVAPSSPYNEQFF. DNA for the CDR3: TGTGCCAGCAGCGTAGCTCCGTCCTCCCCCTACAATGAGCAGTTCTTC.

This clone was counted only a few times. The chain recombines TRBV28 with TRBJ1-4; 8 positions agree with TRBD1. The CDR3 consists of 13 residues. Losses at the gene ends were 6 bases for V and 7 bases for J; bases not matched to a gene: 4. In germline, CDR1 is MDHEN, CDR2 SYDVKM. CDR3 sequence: CASSLGQGEKLFF. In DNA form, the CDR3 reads TGTGCCAGCAGCTTAGGACAGGGTGAAAAACTGTTTTTT.

The DNA for the CDR3 is TGTGCCAGCAGCTCTGCGACCGGGACAGGCAACTACGAGCAGTACTTC. Translated: CASSSATGTGNYEQYF. The chain is built from TRBV13 and TRBJ2-7; 8 nucleotides agree with TRBD1. CDR1 and CDR2 from the germline V gene are PRHDT and FYEKMQ (reference sequence). The CDR3 has 16 amino acids. J lost 3 bases, V lost 4 bases, and 11 bases had no gene match.

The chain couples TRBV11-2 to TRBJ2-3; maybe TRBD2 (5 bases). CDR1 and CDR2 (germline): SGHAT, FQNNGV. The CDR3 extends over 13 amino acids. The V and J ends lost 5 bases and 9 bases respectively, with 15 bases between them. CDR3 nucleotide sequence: TGTGCCAGCAGCCCTCGGACTGCTGGAACGCAGTATTTT. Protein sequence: CASSPRTAGTQYF.

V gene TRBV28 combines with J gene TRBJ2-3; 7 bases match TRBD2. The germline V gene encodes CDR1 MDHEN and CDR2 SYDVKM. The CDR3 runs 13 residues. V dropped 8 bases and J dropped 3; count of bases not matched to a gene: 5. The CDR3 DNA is TGTGCCAGCGGTGGGGGAGGGACAGATACGCAGTATTTT. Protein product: CASGGGGTDTQYF.

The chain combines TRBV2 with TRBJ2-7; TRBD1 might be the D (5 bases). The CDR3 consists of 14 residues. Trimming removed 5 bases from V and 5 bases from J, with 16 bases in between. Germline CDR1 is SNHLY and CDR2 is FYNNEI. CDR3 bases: TGTGCCAGCAGTAGGGGCCCGAAAGGCGACGAGCAGTACTTC. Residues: CASSRGPKGDEQYF.

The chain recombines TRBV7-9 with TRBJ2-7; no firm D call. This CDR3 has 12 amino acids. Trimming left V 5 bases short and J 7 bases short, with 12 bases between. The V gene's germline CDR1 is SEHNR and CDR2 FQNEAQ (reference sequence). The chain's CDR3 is CASSPDSREQYF. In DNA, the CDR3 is TGTGCCAGCAGCCCGGATAGCAGAGAGCAGTACTTC. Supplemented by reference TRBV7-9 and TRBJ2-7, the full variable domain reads DTGVSQNPRHKITKRGQNVTFRCDPISEHNRLYWYRQTLGQGPEFLTYFQNEAQLEKSRLLSDRFSAERPKGSFSTLEIQRTEQGDSAMYLCASSPDSREQYFGPGTRLTVT.

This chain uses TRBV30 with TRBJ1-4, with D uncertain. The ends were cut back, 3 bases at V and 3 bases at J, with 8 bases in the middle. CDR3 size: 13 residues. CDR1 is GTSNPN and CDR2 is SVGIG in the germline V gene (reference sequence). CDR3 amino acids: CAWRFASNEKLFF. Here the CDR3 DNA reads TGTGCCTGGAGATTTGCGTCTAATGAAAAACTGTTTTTT.

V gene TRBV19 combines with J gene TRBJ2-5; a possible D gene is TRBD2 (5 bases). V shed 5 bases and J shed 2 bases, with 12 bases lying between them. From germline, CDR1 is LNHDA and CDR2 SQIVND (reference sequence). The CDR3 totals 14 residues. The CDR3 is CASSARVNQETQYF. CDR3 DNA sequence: TGTGCCAGTAGTGCGAGGGTGAATCAAGAGACCCAGTACTTC.

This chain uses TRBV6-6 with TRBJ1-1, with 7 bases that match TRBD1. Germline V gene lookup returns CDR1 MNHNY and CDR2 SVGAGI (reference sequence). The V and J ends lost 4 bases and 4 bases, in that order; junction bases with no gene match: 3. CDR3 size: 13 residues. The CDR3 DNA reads TGTGCCAGCAGTTCGACAGGGAGCACTGAAGCTTTCTTT. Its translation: CASSSTGSTEAFF.

CDR3 in DNA: TGTGCCAGCAGCCAAGATCTGTCCGGAAACACCATATATTTT. Translated: CASSQDLSGNTIYF. The chain combines TRBV4-2 with TRBJ1-3; D call uncertain. V lost 0 bases to trimming and J lost 4 bases, with 7 bases between them. The CDR3 runs 14 residues. The germline CDR1 and CDR2 sequences are LGHNA and YNFKEQ.

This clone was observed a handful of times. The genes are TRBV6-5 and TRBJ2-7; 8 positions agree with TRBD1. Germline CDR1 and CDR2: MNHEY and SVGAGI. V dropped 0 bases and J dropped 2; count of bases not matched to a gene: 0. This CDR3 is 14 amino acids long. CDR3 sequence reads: CASSYSTGAYEQYF. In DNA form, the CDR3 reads TGTGCCAGCAGTTACTCGACAGGGGCCTACGAGCAGTACTTC.